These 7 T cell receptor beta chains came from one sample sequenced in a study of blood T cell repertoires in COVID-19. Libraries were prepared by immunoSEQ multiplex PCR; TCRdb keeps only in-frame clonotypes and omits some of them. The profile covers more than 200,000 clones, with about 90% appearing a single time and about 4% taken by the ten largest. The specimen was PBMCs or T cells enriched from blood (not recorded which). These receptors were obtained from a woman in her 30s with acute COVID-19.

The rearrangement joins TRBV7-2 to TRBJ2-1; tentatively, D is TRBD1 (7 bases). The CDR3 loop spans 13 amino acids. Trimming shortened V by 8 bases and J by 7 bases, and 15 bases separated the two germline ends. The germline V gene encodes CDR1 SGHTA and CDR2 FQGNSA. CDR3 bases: TGTGCCAGCCCGGAGGGGGCCGGGAATGAGCAGTTCTTC. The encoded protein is CASPEGAGNEQFF.

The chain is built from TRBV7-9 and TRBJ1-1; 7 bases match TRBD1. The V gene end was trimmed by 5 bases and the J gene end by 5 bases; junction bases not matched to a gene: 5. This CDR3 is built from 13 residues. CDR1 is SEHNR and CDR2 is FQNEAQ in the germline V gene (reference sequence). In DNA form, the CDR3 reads TGTGCCAGCAGCCAGGGGGGATTAACTGAAGCTTTCTTT. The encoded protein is CASSQGGLTEAFF.

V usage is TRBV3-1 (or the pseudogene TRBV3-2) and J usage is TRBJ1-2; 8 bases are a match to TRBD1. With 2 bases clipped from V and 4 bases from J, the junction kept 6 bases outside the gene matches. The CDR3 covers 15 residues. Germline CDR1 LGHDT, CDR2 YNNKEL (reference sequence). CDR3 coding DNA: TGTGCCAGCAGCCAACCAACAGGGGGGCTCTATGGCTACACCTTC. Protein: CASSQPTGGLYGYTF.

The CDR3, as DNA: TGCGCCAGCAGCCCGCAAGCCCCTGGACTAGCGGGGGAAAACGAGCAGTACTTC. Its protein is CASSPQAPGLAGENEQYF. The chain uses TRBV5-1 and TRBJ2-7, with TRBD2 identical over 13 bases. The germline V gene encodes CDR1 SGHRS and CDR2 YFSETQ. The CDR3 contains 18 residues. V dropped 4 bases and J dropped 5; count of bases not matched to a gene: 15.

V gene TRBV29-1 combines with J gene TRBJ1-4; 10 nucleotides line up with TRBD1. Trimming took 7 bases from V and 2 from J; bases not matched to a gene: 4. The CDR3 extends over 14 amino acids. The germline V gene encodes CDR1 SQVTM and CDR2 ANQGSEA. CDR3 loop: CSATGGWTNEKLFF. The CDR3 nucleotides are TGCAGCGCGACAGGGGGCTGGACTAATGAAAAACTGTTTTTT.

CDR3 in amino acids: CASSNYRGAPNTEAFF. The CDR3 DNA reads TGTGCCAGCAGCAACTACCGGGGGGCGCCTAACACTGAAGCTTTCTTT. The chain couples TRBV13 to TRBJ1-1, with D perhaps TRBD1 (6 bases). CDR3 length: 16 residues. The germline V gene encodes CDR1 PRHDT and CDR2 FYEKMQ (reference sequence). V was trimmed by 5 bases and J by 2 bases, leaving 18 bases between them.

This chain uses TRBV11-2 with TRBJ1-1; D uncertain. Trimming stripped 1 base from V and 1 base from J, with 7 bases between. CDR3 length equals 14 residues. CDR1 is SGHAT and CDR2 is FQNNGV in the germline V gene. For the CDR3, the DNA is TGTGCCAGCAGCTTAGTTGGAGGGAACACTGAAGCTTTCTTT. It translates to CASSLVGGNTEAFF.